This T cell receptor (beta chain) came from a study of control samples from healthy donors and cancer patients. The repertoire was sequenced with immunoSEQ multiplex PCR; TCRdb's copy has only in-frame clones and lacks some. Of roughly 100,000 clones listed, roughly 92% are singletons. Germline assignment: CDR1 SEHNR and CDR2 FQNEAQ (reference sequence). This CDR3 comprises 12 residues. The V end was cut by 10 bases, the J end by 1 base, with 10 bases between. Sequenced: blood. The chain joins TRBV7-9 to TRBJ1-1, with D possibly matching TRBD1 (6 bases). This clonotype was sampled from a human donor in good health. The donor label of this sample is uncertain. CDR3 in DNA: TGTGCCATGGGGGCCGGGAACACTGAAGCTTTCTTT. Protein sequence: CAMGAGNTEAFF.